This TCR beta chain was documented in a study of blood T cells in healthy people across ages (dated by TCRdb to the mid-2010s). Some background on the complete study: In model experiments, template switching captured roughly one uniquely barcoded TCR beta cDNA molecule for every two T cells. Using deep sequencing normalized with unique cDNA molecular identifiers, the study measured how TCR beta repertoire diversity changes with age. Two additional independent replicas of 1 million unique cDNA reads from the same blood draw were analyzed for two donors (one aged 18 to 29 and one aged 80 or older). To avoid experimental bias, donors of different ages were spread randomly across the sequencing lanes. The donors were split into four age groups: young (average about 15 years), middle-aged (more than 35), aged (over 55) and long-lived (approximately 80).

The library came from 5' RACE. A second PCR of roughly 6 to 11 cycles was performed with a sample-barcoded 5' primer and a J-beta primer mix. A template-switch 5' adaptor carrying 12 random nucleotides introduced a unique molecular identifier onto each TCR beta cDNA molecule. Each sample yielded at least 3 million CDR3-containing paired-end reads. First-strand cDNA synthesis was performed from all RNA using the Mint cDNA synthesis kit, with priming by a TRBC-specific oligonucleotide. Following uracil-DNA glycosylase treatment, all cDNA underwent a first 18-cycle PCR with the universal primers M1SS and BC2_uni_R. Turning to the authors' computational methods: Normalization of each sample was performed by random selection of 1 million high-quality reads, each carrying a distinct molecular identifier. Reads sharing molecular identifiers were discarded rather than binned into consensus sequences. MiTCR, run with a Q25 quality threshold and the strictest error-elimination algorithm, handled CDR3 identification, clonotype clustering and error correction. A nonparametric unseen species model with Euler transformation was used to estimate lower-bound total TCR beta diversity. The public reads were run again by TCRdb, first through fastp at Q25 and then through MiXCR, and only productive beta chains were kept. One record per CDR3 amino acid sequence lists the most common genes and DNA. It is TCRdb's table, rather than the study itself, that gives the V and J calls and clone size. This sample gives some 1.8 million distinct CDR3 sequences in total; around 40% of them show up just once. Jointly, the top ten make up 23% of the sample.

The donors were some 39 Caucasian individuals from Russia, aged 6 to 90 years, who were systemically healthy. Roughly 10 milliliters of peripheral blood were collected from each donor into EDTA-treated Vacutainer tubes. PBMCs were isolated by Ficoll-Paque density-gradient centrifugation, with at least 6 million obtained per sample. Trizol reagent was used to extract total RNA from PBMCs, with at least 5.5 micrograms per sample. For every donor, an aliquot of PBMCs went through flow cytometry to measure the percentages of naive CD45RAhigh/CD27high T cells. Here is what the overall study found, with its caveats: Donor CMV infection status was unknown, potentially confounding age-related changes in expanded clonotypes. Estimates of total diversity based on one million sequenced T cells were regarded as lower bounds and as underestimates. Observed TCR beta diversity per million T cells fell roughly linearly with age, and a significant reduction was already apparent by age approximately 41. Because profiling used bulk unsorted PBMCs, naive and antigen-experienced compartments could not be compared conclusively. The long-lived group showed more naive CD4+ T cells, fewer expanded clones and increased TCR diversity than the aged group, suggesting age selection. Observed TCR beta diversity correlated strongly with the percentage of naive T cells measured by flow cytometry.

This clonotype showed up just a few times. No cognate antigen has been identified for it. Base qualities are missing; no much larger clone stands one base away. The CDR3 spans 14 residues, from the cysteine through the phenylalanine. Only CDR3 DNA is held: 42 bases, read in frame from base 1. Relative to germline, V is 8 bases shorter and J is 0 bases shorter, with 13 bases between their ends. Here the chain combines TRBV12-3 or TRBV12-4 and TRBJ2-5; the D region is possibly TRBD1 or TRBD2, each matching across 5 bases. This receptor was identified in a human donor in good health. The sequencing sample was made of blood. This receptor has the CDR3 CASCPRDHQETQYF. The sequenced DNA is TGTGCCAGCTGCCCCCGGGACCACCAAGAGACCCAGTACTTC.